This T cell receptor (beta chain) was sequenced in a study of T cells after yellow fever vaccination (dated by TCRdb to about 2019). About the investigation overall: Libraries from fractions with low cell numbers were prepared with the SMART-Seq v4 Ultra Low Input RNA kit. To track T-cell clones before and after primary and booster YFV17D yellow fever vaccination, bulk TCR alpha and beta repertoires were sequenced longitudinally. The cohort comprised two healthy male donors, one aged 18 to 30 and one aged 30 to 40 years. Blood was collected at multiple timepoints before and after primary and secondary immunization, and bulk PBMC replicates and cell subsets were isolated. Overall results and qualifications from the work: Only two donors were included in the study, so the extent to which the findings can be generalized is limited. A small share of clonotypes occurred in both CD4 and CD8 compartments, likely arising from convergent recombination. FACS-sorted repertoires could contain abundant contaminating clonotypes from the bulk population, so computational filtering was required. After the booster, most clones that had expanded after primary vaccination were detected again (about 97% of CD4 and roughly nine tenths of CD8), suggesting broad maintenance of memory. The secondary T-cell response was found to be weaker but faster than the primary response, with a peak reached on day 5 rather than on day 15.

The treatment or condition label of this sample denotes: live attenuated yellow fever vaccine strain. At each blood-draw timepoint, two biological replicates of bulk PBMCs were obtained. A standard Ficoll-Paque protocol was used to isolate PBMCs from peripheral blood. TriZol was used to extract RNA from bulk PBMCs, from CD4 and CD8 fractions, and from dextramer-positive and dextramer-negative fractions. TCR cDNA was synthesized by 5'RACE template switching, through which a universal primer site and unique molecular identifiers were introduced. cDNA synthesis was primed from both the TCR alpha and TCR beta constant segments. Library amplification used two PCR steps, and the second PCR step added sample barcodes and sequencing adapters. Sequencing of libraries was performed on Illumina HiSeq 2500 (2x100 bp) or NovaSeq (2x150 bp). As for the authors' bioinformatics: Demultiplexing of reads and collapsing into UMI consensus sequences were performed with MIGEC, and V(D)J alignment was carried out with MiXCR. Using edgeR on replicate PBMC samples, clonotypes were called vaccine-responding if FDR was below 0.01 and the log2 fold change was above 5 up to day 15. Each bulk clonotype was labeled CD4 or CD8 based on which sequenced repertoire, CD4 or CD8, contained the clonotype at higher abundance. The public sequencing data were trimmed at Q25 with fastp and processed into clonotypes with MiXCR by TCRdb, which kept only in-frame beta chains. CDR3 protein duplicates are merged, each entry listing the most common genes and DNA. For this entry, the V and J calls and clone size follow TCRdb and not the study's own pipeline. This sample lists 450,000 to 550,000 distinct CDR3 sequences; about 19% were detected once. The ten largest clonotypes hold 14% of the sample.

This clonotype was picked up a small number of times. There is no known antigen for this receptor. No per-base quality is available; no much larger clone lies one base away. V loses 7 bases, J loses 5 bases, and the germline ends lie 17 bases apart. There are 15 amino acids in the CDR3, from cysteine to phenylalanine inclusive. Of all the DNA, just the CDR3 is kept, 45 bases in frame from base 1. CDR1 KGHDR and CDR2 SFDVKD are derived from the germline V gene. The chain uses TRBV24-1 and TRBJ2-1; the D gene is unclear. This TCR came from a man aged 25 to 40 who received the YFV17D yellow fever vaccine. The sample consisted of PBMCs, taken 15 days after the yellow fever booster vaccination. The CDR3 in this case is CATRDRLGSDNEQFF. The DNA sequence is as follows: TGTGCCACCAGGGACCGGCTAGGGTCAGACAATGAGCAGTTCTTC.